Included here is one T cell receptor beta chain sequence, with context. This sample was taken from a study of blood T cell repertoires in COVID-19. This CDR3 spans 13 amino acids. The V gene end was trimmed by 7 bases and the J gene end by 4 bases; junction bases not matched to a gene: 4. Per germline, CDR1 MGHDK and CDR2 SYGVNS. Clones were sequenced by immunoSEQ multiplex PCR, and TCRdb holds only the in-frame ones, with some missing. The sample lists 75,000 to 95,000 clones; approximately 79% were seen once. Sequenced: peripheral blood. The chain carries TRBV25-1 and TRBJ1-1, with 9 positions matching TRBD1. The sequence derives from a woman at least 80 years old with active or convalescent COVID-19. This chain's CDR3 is CASKQQGATEAFF. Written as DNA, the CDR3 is TGTGCCAGCAAACAACAGGGGGCCACTGAAGCTTTCTTT. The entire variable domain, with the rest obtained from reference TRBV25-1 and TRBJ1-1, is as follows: EADIYQTPRYLVIGTGKKITLECSQTMGHDKMYWYQQDPGMELHLIHYSYGVNSTEKGDLSSESTVSRIRTEHFPLTLESARPSHTSQYLCASKQQGATEAFFGQGTRLTVV.